The source of this T cell receptor (beta chain) is a study of blood T cell repertoires in COVID-19. Study-wide background: The analysed material was cDNA or gDNA that came from T cells, B-cell-depleted T cells, or PBMCs.

V lost 0 bases, J lost 14 bases, and 15 bases lay in between. This CDR3 is 13 amino acids long. Germline CDR1 is SGHDT and CDR2 is YYEEEE. TCRdb's copy holds only in-frame clones and misses some; the assay was immunoSEQ multiplex PCR. The sample holds fewer than 200,000 clones, 80% to 90% seen once. The specimen sequenced was peripheral blood. The source is a woman in her seventies with COVID-19, enrolled during active disease. The chain joins TRBV5-6 to TRBJ2-1; maybe TRBD2 (6 bases). The CDR3 DNA is TGTGCCAGCAGCTTGGCCGGGACTTCCCCAGAGTTCTTC. The encoded protein is CASSLAGTSPEFF. The variable domain in full, completed from reference TRBV5-6 and TRBJ2-1, reads DAGVTQSPTHLIKTRGQQVTLRCSPKSGHDTVSWYQQALGQGPQFIFQYYEEEERQRGNFPDRFSGHQFPNYSSELNVNALLLGDSALYLCASSLAGTSPEFFGPGTRLTVL.